The 32 T cell receptor beta chains listed next were all sequenced from one sample in a study of early T cells in non-severe SARS-CoV-2 infection. TCRdb re-derived calls from the 5' RACE reads in MiXCR, one entry per CDR3 protein. The repertoire holds 20,000 to 25,000 distinct CDR3 sequences, approximately 5% seen once, with 7.8% in the top ten. Sequencing was carried out using whole blood. The source is an adult who was a healthcare worker with PCR-confirmed SARS-CoV-2 infection or an uninfected control (not recorded which).

The chain couples TRBV28 to TRBJ1-1; TRBD1 might be the D (6 bases). Trimming removed 3 bases at V and 4 bases at J, with 15 bases between. The CDR3 spans 15 residues. The germline V gene encodes CDR1 MDHEN and CDR2 SYDVKM. The CDR3 DNA follows: TGTGCCAGCAGTTTGGGGCGCGCAGGGGTCACTGAAGCTTTCTTT. This codes for CASSLGRAGVTEAFF.

This clonotype is medium-sized by share. This chain joins TRBV6-5 and TRBJ2-3; 9 positions agree with TRBD2. The CDR3 is 19 residues long. V trimming: 0 bases; J trimming: 5 bases; junction bases outside the gene matches: 15. The germline V gene has CDR1 MNHEY and CDR2 SVGAGI. CDR3: CASSYSVDLTSGLVDTQYF. CDR3 nucleotides: TGTGCCAGCAGTTACTCGGTTGACCTTACTAGCGGGTTAGTAGATACGCAGTATTTT.

This clonotype has just a few counts. This sequence joins TRBV29-1 and TRBJ2-6; D unclear. The V end was cut by 3 bases, the J end by 0 bases, with 6 bases between. Germline CDR1 reads SQVTM; CDR2 reads ANQGSEA. CDR3 length: 14 residues. Written as DNA, the CDR3 is TGCAGCGTTGATTGGGGCTCTGGGGCCAACGTCCTGACTTTC. It codes for CSVDWGSGANVLTF.

This clonotype was detected many times. This chain links TRBV7-2 with TRBJ2-1; 15 bases fit TRBD2. The CDR3 has 14 amino acids. Per the germline V gene, CDR1 is SGHTA and CDR2 is FQGNSA. V lost 5 bases, J lost 14 bases, and 7 bases stayed unmatched. The CDR3 DNA sequence: TGTGCCAGCAGCCCGGGACTAGCGGGGGGCCTGAAGTTCTTC. This sequence encodes CASSPGLAGGLKFF. Combining the CDR3 with reference TRBV7-2 and TRBJ2-1 gives the whole variable domain GAGVSQSPSNKVTEKGKDVELRCDPISGHTALYWYRQSLGQGLEFLIYFQGNSAPDKSGLPSDRFSAERTGGSVSTLTIQRTQQEDSAVYLCASSPGLAGGLKFFGPGTRLTVL.

This clonotype was seen more than once but under ten times. The chain employs TRBV20-1 and TRBJ2-4, with 10 bases matching TRBD1. Germline V gene sequence: CDR1 DFQATT, CDR2 SNEGSKA (reference sequence). V lost 0 bases, J lost 6 bases, and 8 bases stayed unmatched. The CDR3 is 16 amino acids. CDR3 in amino acids: CSARDSGTGVGNIQYF. CDR3 in DNA: TGCAGTGCTAGAGATTCCGGGACAGGGGTTGGAAACATTCAGTACTTC.

This clonotype showed up many times. This chain uses TRBV28 with TRBJ2-3, with 8 nucleotides matching TRBD2. Germline loops: CDR1 MDHEN, CDR2 SYDVKM. V gave up 3 bases and J gave up 0 bases; unmatched junction bases: 5. The CDR3 has 16 residues. CDR3 nucleotides: TGTGCCAGCAGTTTCCATAGCGGGGTTAGCACAGATACGCAGTATTTT. This sequence encodes CASSFHSGVSTDTQYF.

This clonotype was detected a few times. The chain is built from TRBV20-1 and TRBJ1-1; D ambiguous. This CDR3 has 13 amino acids. CDR1 DFQATT and CDR2 SNEGSKA come from the germline V gene (reference sequence). V dropped 6 bases and J dropped 0 bases, with 11 bases sitting between them. For the CDR3, the DNA is TGCAGTGCGGGAGACGGTATGAACACTGAAGCTTTCTTT. Encoded protein: CSAGDGMNTEAFF.

This clonotype occurred many times. This chain joins TRBV7-2 and TRBJ2-7, with D uncertain. V lost 5 bases and J 3 bases, leaving 11 bases between the germline ends. Germline V lookup: CDR1 SGHTA, CDR2 FQGNSA. The CDR3 covers 13 residues. CDR3 residues: CASSPGPNYEQYF. CDR3 bases: TGTGCCAGCAGCCCCGGGCCTAACTACGAGCAGTACTTC.

This chain's CDR3 is CASCRILSVGLGETQYF. CDR3 nucleotides: TGCGCCAGCTGCCGGATACTATCGGTGGGGCTAGGAGAGACCCAGTACTTC. The V and J genes are TRBV4-1 and TRBJ2-5; perhaps TRBD1 as D (5 bases). This CDR3 has 17 residues. CDR1 and CDR2 (germline): MGHRA, YSYEKL. Between the trimmed V and J ends, which lost 8 bases and 4 bases, there was a span of 26 bases.

The chain employs TRBV7-2 and TRBJ2-5; D is ambiguous. Germline CDR1 and CDR2: SGHTA and FQGNSA. The CDR3 has 15 residues. Trimming took 3 bases from V and 0 from J, leaving 11 bases between them. The CDR3 loop is CASSFDPSYQETQYF. DNA for the CDR3: TGTGCCAGCAGCTTCGATCCGTCGTACCAAGAGACCCAGTACTTC.

The V gene is TRBV13, the J gene TRBJ2-5; no clear D. This CDR3 contains 16 residues. CDR1 and CDR2 from the germline V gene are PRHDT and FYEKMQ (reference sequence). V was pared by 5 bases and J by 1 base, with 17 bases between. CDR3 residues: CASSLSPDGFQETQYF. CDR3 DNA sequence: TGTGCCAGCAGCCTTTCACCCGACGGTTTCCAAGAGACCCAGTACTTC.

At least ten counts were recorded for this clonotype. The rearrangement uses TRBV7-3 and TRBJ2-4; D may correspond to TRBD1 or TRBD2 (5 bases each). Germline CDR1 is SGHTA and CDR2 is FQGTGA. This CDR3 has 16 amino acids. Trimming shortened V by 2 bases and J by 0 bases, and 11 bases separated the two germline ends. The CDR3 here is CASSLDGGIAKNIQYF. In DNA form, the CDR3 reads TGTGCCAGCAGCTTAGATGGGGGAATAGCCAAAAACATTCAGTACTTC. Supplemented by reference TRBV7-3 and TRBJ2-4, the full variable domain reads GAGVSQTPSNKVTEKGKYVELRCDPISGHTALYWYRQSLGQGPEFLIYFQGTGAADDSGLPNDRFFAVRPEGSVSTLKIQRTERGDSAVYLCASSLDGGIAKNIQYFGAGTRLSVL.

The chain carries TRBV7-2 and TRBJ2-1; the D gene could be TRBD1 or TRBD2 (5 bases each). Looked up from germline, CDR1 is SGHTA and CDR2 is FQGNSA. Deletions cut 5 bases from V and 5 bases from J, with 13 bases between. This CDR3 comprises 14 residues. As DNA, the CDR3 is TGTGCCAGCAGCATGTACACGGGGCACAATGAGCAGTTCTTC. Translating gives CASSMYTGHNEQFF.

The table lists this clonotype with many counts. The V gene is TRBV6-2 or TRBV6-3, the J gene TRBJ2-5; 11 nucleotides line up with TRBD2. This CDR3 comprises 14 residues. Germline loops: CDR1 MNHEY, CDR2 SVGEGT. Trimming at V came to 6 bases and at J to 4 bases, leaving 4 bases not matched to a gene. CDR3 protein: CASSRGTSGETQYF. The CDR3 DNA is TGTGCCAGCAGCCGGGGGACTAGCGGAGAGACCCAGTACTTC.

The sample holds many counts of this clonotype. The chain has TRBV7-9 and TRBJ1-3, with a possible D match to TRBD1 (5 bases). Between the trimmed V and J ends, which lost 5 bases and 4 bases, there was a span of 6 bases. The CDR3 extends over 12 amino acids. Germline CDR1 and CDR2: SEHNR and FQNEAQ (reference sequence). This CDR3 reads CASSRQGNTIYF. The CDR3 bases are TGTGCCAGCAGCCGACAGGGAAACACCATATATTTT.

At least ten counts were recorded for this clonotype. The chain couples TRBV6-6 to TRBJ2-3; 7 bases are a match to TRBD1. CDR3 length: 10 amino acids. Germline CDR1 is MNHNY and CDR2 is SVGAGI (reference sequence). Losses at the gene ends were 8 bases for V and 14 bases for J; bases not matched to a gene: 7. This CDR3 is CASGTVYRYF. CDR3 bases: TGTGCCAGCGGGACAGTCTATCGGTATTTT.

By share, this clonotype counts as medium-sized. CDR3 DNA: TGTGCCAGCAGCCAGGACAGGGTCCATGAGCAGTTCTTC. This gives the protein CASSQDRVHEQFF. The chain carries TRBV7-9 and TRBJ2-1; 8 positions agree with TRBD1. Trimming cost V 5 bases and J 8 bases; bases outside gene matches: 5. Germline assignment: CDR1 SEHNR and CDR2 FQNEAQ (reference sequence). The CDR3 has 13 amino acids.

This clonotype was recorded many times. The J gene is TRBJ2-3, the V gene TRBV4-3; TRBD1 might be the D (5 bases). Germline V gene sequence: CDR1 LGHNA, CDR2 YSLEER. Trimming cost V 0 bases and J 3 bases, with 10 bases left between them. This CDR3 has 15 amino acids. The DNA of the CDR3 is TGCGCCAGCAGCCAAGACTACAGGTGGACAGATACGCAGTATTTT. This translates into CASSQDYRWTDTQYF.

This clonotype has a count of ten or more. The J gene is TRBJ2-5, the V gene TRBV6-2 or TRBV6-3; 7 nucleotides agree with TRBD1. J gave up 7 bases and V 5 bases, and 7 bases lay outside the gene matches. This CDR3 has 13 residues. Germline lookup yields CDR1 MNHEY and CDR2 SVGEGT. The CDR3 protein is CASSIDRVMTQYF. For the CDR3, the DNA is TGTGCCAGCAGTATCGACAGGGTGATGACCCAGTACTTC.

At least ten counts were recorded for this clonotype. The CDR3 region has the DNA TGTGCCAGTCACTTAGTGGGAAGCTATGGCTACACCTTC. Its translation is CASHLVGSYGYTF. This chain joins TRBV6-6 and TRBJ1-2; D gene unclear. V lost 9 bases and J lost 4, with 15 bases in between. Germline-derived CDR1 and CDR2 are MNHNY and SVGAGI (reference sequence). CDR3 size: 13 residues.

The sample holds many counts of this clonotype. The chain carries TRBV2 and TRBJ2-7; D is ambiguous. The CDR3 covers 13 residues. CDR1 SNHLY and CDR2 FYNNEI come from the germline V gene. Deletions cut 2 bases from V and 1 base from J, with 6 bases between. CDR3 amino acids: CASSEWKSYEQYF. The CDR3 DNA reads TGTGCCAGCAGTGAATGGAAGTCCTACGAGCAGTACTTC.

This clonotype was seen repeatedly, ten times or more. The rearrangement uses TRBV7-2 and TRBJ2-5; D not resolved. V lost 5 bases to trimming and J lost 5 bases, with 9 bases between them. This CDR3 has 12 residues. Germline lookup yields CDR1 SGHTA and CDR2 FQGNSA. The CDR3 here is CASSPRRETQYF. The CDR3, as DNA: TGTGCCAGCAGCCCCCGGCGGGAGACCCAGTACTTC.

The sample holds many counts of this clonotype. The chain joins TRBV6-5 to TRBJ1-2, with D perhaps TRBD1 (5 bases). This CDR3 has 17 amino acids. CDR1 is MNHEY and CDR2 is SVGAGI in the germline V gene. V was cut by 3 bases and J by 8 bases, with 25 bases left in between. CDR3 region: CASSYSVGDGSSQGYTF. The CDR3 bases are TGTGCCAGCAGTTATTCCGTGGGGGACGGGAGCTCCCAAGGCTACACCTTC.

By sample share, this clonotype is medium-sized. This chain uses TRBV5-1 with TRBJ2-2; D gene ambiguous. V was cut by 0 bases and J by 0 bases, with 6 bases left in between. The length of the CDR3 is 15 residues. CDR1 is SGHRS and CDR2 is YFSETQ in the germline V gene. Here the CDR3 reads CASSLGSTNTGELFF. The CDR3 DNA follows: TGCGCCAGCAGCTTGGGAAGCACGAACACCGGGGAGCTGTTTTTT.

This clonotype was seen at least ten times. The chain uses TRBV4-1 and TRBJ2-3; 9 bases map to TRBD2. V dropped 0 bases and J dropped 6; count of bases not matched to a gene: 4. The germline CDR1 and CDR2 sequences are MGHRA and YSYEKL. This CDR3 is 15 amino acids long. For the CDR3, the DNA is TGCGCCAGCAGCCAAGAGCGGGGGGGCATGGATACGCAGTATTTT. It specifies CASSQERGGMDTQYF.

This clonotype has a handful of counts. V gene TRBV4-2 combines with J gene TRBJ2-5; 9 bases match TRBD2. Germline V gene lookup returns CDR1 LGHNA and CDR2 YNFKEQ. Losses at the gene ends were 0 bases for V and 4 bases for J; bases not matched to a gene: 6. This CDR3 region has 16 residues. The CDR3 here is CASSQDWRGGPETQYF. As DNA, the CDR3 is TGTGCCAGCAGCCAAGATTGGCGGGGGGGCCCAGAGACCCAGTACTTC.

This clonotype was counted many times. This chain links TRBV12-3 or TRBV12-4 with TRBJ1-6; D perhaps matches TRBD1 (5 bases). Trimming stripped 7 bases from V and 7 bases from J, with 14 bases between. This CDR3 region has 14 residues. The chain's CDR3 is CASNEGRVNSPLHF. The CDR3 DNA follows: TGTGCCAGCAACGAGGGACGGGTGAATTCACCCCTCCACTTT.

At least ten counts were recorded for this clonotype. This chain connects TRBV7-9 to TRBJ2-5, with 9 bases that match TRBD2. The CDR3 sequence is 15 residues long. Trimming took 1 base from V and 4 from J; bases not matched to a gene: 4. Germline V lookup: CDR1 SEHNR, CDR2 FQNEAQ (reference sequence). CDR3 protein: CASSLVAGVRETQYF. The CDR3 DNA follows: TGTGCCAGCAGCTTAGTAGCGGGGGTTCGAGAGACCCAGTACTTC.

This clonotype was counted between two and nine times. The chain uses TRBV27 and TRBJ2-2; D is ambiguous. The CDR3 runs 15 residues. Trimming took off 4 bases at V and 5 bases at J, with 14 bases between the two ends. Germline-derived CDR1 and CDR2 are MNHEY and SMNVEV (reference sequence). The CDR3 DNA sequence: TGTGCCAGCAGTTCTGTAGGAGTAGGAACCGGGGAGCTGTTTTTT. Translated, it gives CASSSVGVGTGELFF.

Sample share makes this clonotype medium-sized. The rearrangement joins TRBV7-2 to TRBJ2-1; D not certain. V was cut by 5 bases and J by 8 bases, with 13 bases left in between. Germline values: CDR1 SGHTA, CDR2 FQGNSA. CDR3 length: 13 residues. The CDR3: CASSPPLRDEQFF. The CDR3 DNA sequence: TGTGCCAGCAGCCCGCCCCTTCGGGATGAGCAGTTCTTC. The whole variable domain, filled in from reference TRBV7-2 and TRBJ2-1, reads GAGVSQSPSNKVTEKGKDVELRCDPISGHTALYWYRQSLGQGLEFLIYFQGNSAPDKSGLPSDRFSAERTGGSVSTLTIQRTQQEDSAVYLCASSPPLRDEQFFGPGTRLTVL.

This clonotype occurred many times. The chain links TRBV5-1 to TRBJ2-3, with 8 bases matching TRBD1. Trimming removed 2 bases from V and 6 bases from J; junction bases left unmatched: 8. The CDR3 has 15 residues. Germline CDR1 SGHRS, CDR2 YFSETQ. The CDR3 region is CASSLDRGIADTQYF. The CDR3 DNA reads TGCGCCAGCAGCTTAGACAGGGGAATAGCTGATACGCAGTATTTT.

This clonotype was seen more than once but under ten times. This chain connects TRBV5-1 to TRBJ1-5; 10 positions agree with TRBD1. V lost 7 bases, J lost 2 bases, and 15 bases stayed unmatched. CDR3 length: 18 residues. The germline CDR1 and CDR2 sequences are SGHRS and YFSETQ. Here the CDR3 reads CASLRGQGIENGNQPQHF. In nucleotides, the CDR3 is TGCGCCAGCTTACGGGGACAGGGGATTGAGAATGGCAATCAGCCCCAGCATTTT.